Reported below is one TCR beta chain. Its antigen remains unknown. The record originates from a study of PD-1 blockade in mismatch repair-deficient tumors. The wider study: Enrolled 2013-2016, patients had progressing, pretreated mismatch repair-deficient cancers of approximately 13 types. Findings and caveats of the study: Tumor-resident clones, often absent from pretreatment blood, expanded after pembrolizumab and then contracted.

TCRs were sequenced from a few patients responding to pembrolizumab. Method: immunoSEQ multiplex PCR; TCRdb's copy keeps in-frame clones and lacks some. This table holds 100,000 to 150,000 clones, 70% to 90% found once. This TCR was recovered from an adult with mismatch repair-deficient cancer. Sequenced here: peripheral blood, sampled 44 weeks after starting pembrolizumab.

The CDR3 nucleotides read TGTGCCAGCAGTTACTCAGGACCGGGACATAACACTGAAGCTTTCTTT. Amino acid sequence: CASSYSGPGHNTEAFF. The chain combines TRBV6-6 with TRBJ1-1; perhaps TRBD1 as D (6 bases). There are 16 residues in the CDR3. Per the germline V gene, CDR1 is MNHNY and CDR2 is SVGAGI (reference sequence). V lost 0 bases and J 2 bases, leaving 13 bases between the germline ends.